This T cell receptor beta chain comes out of a study of vaccination effects on CD4 cells after COVID-19. Measured with immunoSEQ multiplex PCR; TCRdb has only the in-frame clones, and not every one. The sample contains 70,000 or so clones, under 80% of which appear only once. This clone is a singleton in its sample. Antigen unknown. Prior to sequencing, the ViraFEST assay stimulated PBMC with viral peptide pools, which expanded the antigen-specific CD4+ T cells. Following culture for about 11 days, CD4+ T cells were isolated. The vaccine recipients had no prior SARS-CoV-2 infection, with negative nucleocapsid antibodies. Germline CDR1 is LGHDT and CDR2 is YNNKEL (reference sequence). There are 16 residues in the CDR3. V was cut by 0 bases and J by 4 bases, with 15 bases left in between.

The receptor's source is a human donor who received a COVID-19 vaccine. The J gene is TRBJ2-5, the V gene TRBV3-1 (or the pseudogene TRBV3-2); D might be TRBD1 (5 bases). The sample in question was CD4+ T cells from PBMCs cultured with SARS-CoV-2 spike peptides, obtained before COVID-19 vaccination. The CDR3 bases are TGTGCCAGCAGCCAAGAGTGGGGCCTAGAACGAGAGACCCAGTACTTC. It codes for CASSQEWGLERETQYF.